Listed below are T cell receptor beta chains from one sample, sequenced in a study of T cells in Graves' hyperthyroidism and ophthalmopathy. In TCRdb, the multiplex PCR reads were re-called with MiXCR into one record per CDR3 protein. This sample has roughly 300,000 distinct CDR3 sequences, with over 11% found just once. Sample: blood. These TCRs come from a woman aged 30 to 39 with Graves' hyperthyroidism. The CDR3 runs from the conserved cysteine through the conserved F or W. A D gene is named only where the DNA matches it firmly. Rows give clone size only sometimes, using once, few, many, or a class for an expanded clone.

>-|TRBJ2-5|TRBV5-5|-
TGTGCCAGCAGCTTGTGGGGGGAGACCCAGTACTTC
CASSLWGETQYF
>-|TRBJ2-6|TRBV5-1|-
TGCGCCAGCAGCTTGGGCGCCTCCTCTGGGGCCAACGTCCTGACTTTC
CASSLGASSGANVLTF
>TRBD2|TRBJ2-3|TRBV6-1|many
TGTGCCAGCTCCGGGACTAGACTCACAGATACGCAGTATTTT
CASSGTRLTDTQYF
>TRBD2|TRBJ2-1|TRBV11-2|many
TGTGCCAGCAGCCCCTGGACTAGCGGAACTTACAATGAGCAGTTCTTC
CASSPWTSGTYNEQFF
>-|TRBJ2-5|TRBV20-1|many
TGCAGTGCTAGAGCCCCTCAAGGGCCTGTTGTCGAGACCCAGTACTTC
CSARAPQGPVVETQYF
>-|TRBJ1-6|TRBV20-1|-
TGCAGTGCCCCGATGGACCGTCATAATTCACCCCTCCACTTT
CSAPMDRHNSPLHF
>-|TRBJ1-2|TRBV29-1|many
TGCAGCGTTGGCCCGGCAGGGGAGAAGGATGGCTACACCTTC
CSVGPAGEKDGYTF
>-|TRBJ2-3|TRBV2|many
TGTGCCAGCAGTGCAGCAACCAGCACAGATACGCAGTATTTT
CASSAATSTDTQYF
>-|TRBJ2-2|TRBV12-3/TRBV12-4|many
TGTGCCAGCAGTTTCCAGCGAGGAAACACCGGGGAGCTGTTTTTT
CASSFQRGNTGELFF
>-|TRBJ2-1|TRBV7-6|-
TGTGCCAGCAGCCAAACTCCCAATGAGCAGTTCTTC
CASSQTPNEQFF
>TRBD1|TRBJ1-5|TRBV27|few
TGTGCCAGCAGTCCCGGACAGGGCATGGGTCAGCCCCAGCATTTT
CASSPGQGMGQPQHF
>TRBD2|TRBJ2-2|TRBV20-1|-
TGCAGTGCTAGGCCCCCAACGGGAGCGGGAGTATCTACCGGGGAGCTGTTTTTT
CSARPPTGAGVSTGELFF
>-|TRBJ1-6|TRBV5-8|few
TGTGCCAGCAGCTTGGGTCCCAGGGAGAATTCACCCCTCCACTTT
CASSLGPRENSPLHF
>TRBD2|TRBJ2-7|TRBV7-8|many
TGTGCCAGCAGCCCACTAGCGGATACCTACGAGCAGTACTTC
CASSPLADTYEQYF
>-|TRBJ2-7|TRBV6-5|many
TGTGCCAGCAGTTACTCGAGTGGGGTACCCCACGAGCAGTACTTC
CASSYSSGVPHEQYF
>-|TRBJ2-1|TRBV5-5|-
TGTGCCAGCAGCCCCTCTCAATTGTCCTCCTACAATGAGCAGTTCTTC
CASSPSQLSSYNEQFF
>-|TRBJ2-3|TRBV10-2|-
TGCGCCAGCAGTGAGTCTGGTGGATCCGGCACAGATACGCAGTATTTT
CASSESGGSGTDTQYF
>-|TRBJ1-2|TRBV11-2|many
TGTGCCAGCAGCTTAGAGAGCCGCTTCCTTTATGGCTACACCTTC
CASSLESRFLYGYTF
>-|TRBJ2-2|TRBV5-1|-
TGCGCCAGCAGCTCGATGCGGGACCGCGGTTCGGAGCTGTTTTTT
CASSSMRDRGSELFF
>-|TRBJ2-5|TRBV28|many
TGTGCCAGCAGTCCGTTAGCAGACCAAGAGACCCAGTACTTC
CASSPLADQETQYF
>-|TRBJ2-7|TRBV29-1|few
TGCAGCGTCCCCCGGGACGGCGCCTCCCAAAGAGGCGAGCAGTACTTC
CSVPRDGASQRGEQYF
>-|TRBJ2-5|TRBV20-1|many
TGCAGTGCTCCAGGGGGGATGAGAGAGACCCAGTACTTC
CSAPGGMRETQYF
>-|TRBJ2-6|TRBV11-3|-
TGTGCCAGCAGCCTATGGCCCATGGATCGGGACATCCTCTGGGCTGGGGCCAACGTCCTGACTTTC
CASSLWPMDRDILWAGANVLTF
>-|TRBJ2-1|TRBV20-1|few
TGCAGTGCTAGACTACGCGGGCTCGAGAATGAGCAGTTCTTC
CSARLRGLENEQFF
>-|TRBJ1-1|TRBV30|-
TGTGCCTGGAGTACCCGACAAGGGAACACTGAAGCTTTCTTT
CAWSTRQGNTEAFF
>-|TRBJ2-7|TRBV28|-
TGTGCCACCTCTATGAGAATCTCTGTTATCTCCGAGCAGTACTTC
CATSMRISVISEQYF
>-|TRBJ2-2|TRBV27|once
TGTGCCAGCAGACAGGTAGTCGGGGAGCTGTTTTTT
CASRQVVGELFF